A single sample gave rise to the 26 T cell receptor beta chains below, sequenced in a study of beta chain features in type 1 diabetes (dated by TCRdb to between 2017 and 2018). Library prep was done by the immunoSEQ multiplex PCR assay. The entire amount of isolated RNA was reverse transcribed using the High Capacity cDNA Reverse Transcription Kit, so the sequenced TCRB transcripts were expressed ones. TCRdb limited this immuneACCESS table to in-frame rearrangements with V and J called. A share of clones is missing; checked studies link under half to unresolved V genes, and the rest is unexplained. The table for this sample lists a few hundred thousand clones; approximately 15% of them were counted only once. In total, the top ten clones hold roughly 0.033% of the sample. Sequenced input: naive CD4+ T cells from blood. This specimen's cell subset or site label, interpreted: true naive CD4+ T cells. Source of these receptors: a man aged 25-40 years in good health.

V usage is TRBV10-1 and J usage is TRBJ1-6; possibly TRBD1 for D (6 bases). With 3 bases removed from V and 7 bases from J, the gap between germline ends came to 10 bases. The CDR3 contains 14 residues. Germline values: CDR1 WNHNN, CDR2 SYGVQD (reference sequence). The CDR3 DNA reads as TGCGCCAGCAGTGAAGGGGGATTGAATTCACCCCTCCACTTT. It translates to CASSEGGLNSPLHF.

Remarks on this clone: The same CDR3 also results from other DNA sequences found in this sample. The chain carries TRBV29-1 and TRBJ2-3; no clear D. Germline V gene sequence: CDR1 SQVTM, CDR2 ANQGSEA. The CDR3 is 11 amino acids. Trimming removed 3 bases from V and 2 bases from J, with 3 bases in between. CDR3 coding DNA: TGCAGCGTTGATTTCACAGATACGCAGTATTTT. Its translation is CSVDFTDTQYF.

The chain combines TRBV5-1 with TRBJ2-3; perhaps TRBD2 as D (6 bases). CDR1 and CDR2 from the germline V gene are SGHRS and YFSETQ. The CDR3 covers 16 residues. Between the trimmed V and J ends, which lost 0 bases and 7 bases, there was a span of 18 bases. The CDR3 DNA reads TGCGCCAGCAGCTTGGTACTAGCTGCGGCCCCACATACGCAGTATTTT. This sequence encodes CASSLVLAAAPHTQYF.

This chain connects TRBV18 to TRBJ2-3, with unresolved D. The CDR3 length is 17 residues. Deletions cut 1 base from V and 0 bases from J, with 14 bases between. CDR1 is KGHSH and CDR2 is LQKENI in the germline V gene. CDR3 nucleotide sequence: TGTGCCAGCTCACCACTCCTAGTTCGTCCTAGCACAGATACGCAGTATTTT. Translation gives CASSPLLVRPSTDTQYF.

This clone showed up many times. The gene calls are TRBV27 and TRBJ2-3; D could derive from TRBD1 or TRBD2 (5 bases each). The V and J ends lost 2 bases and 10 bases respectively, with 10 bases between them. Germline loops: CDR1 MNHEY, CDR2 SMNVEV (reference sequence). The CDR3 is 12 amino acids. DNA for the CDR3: TGTGCCAGCAGTTTAGGGCTGGGGGCGCAGTATTTT. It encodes CASSLGLGAQYF.

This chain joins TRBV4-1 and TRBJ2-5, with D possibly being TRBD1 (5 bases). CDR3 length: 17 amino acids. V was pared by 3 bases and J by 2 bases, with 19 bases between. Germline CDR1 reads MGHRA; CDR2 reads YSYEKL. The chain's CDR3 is CASSQSLGQGKQETQYF. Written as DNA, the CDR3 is TGCGCCAGCAGCCAGTCTTTGGGTCAGGGCAAGCAAGAGACCCAGTACTTC.

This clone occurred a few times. In DNA form, the CDR3 reads TGTGCCAGCAGCTTAGTTCTAGCGGATGACAATGAGCAGTTCTTC. It is translated as CASSLVLADDNEQFF. The chain is built from TRBV7-9 and TRBJ2-1; 7 nucleotides align to TRBD2. The CDR3 length is 15 residues. After removal of 1 base from V and 5 bases from J, the junction contained 5 bases not matched to a gene. Germline CDR1 is SEHNR and CDR2 is FQNEAQ (reference sequence).

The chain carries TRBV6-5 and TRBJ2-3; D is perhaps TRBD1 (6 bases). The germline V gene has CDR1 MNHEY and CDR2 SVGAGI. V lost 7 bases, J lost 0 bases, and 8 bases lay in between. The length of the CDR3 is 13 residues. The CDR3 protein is CASMRGSTDTQYF. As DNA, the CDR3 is TGTGCCAGCATGAGGGGGAGCACAGATACGCAGTATTTT.

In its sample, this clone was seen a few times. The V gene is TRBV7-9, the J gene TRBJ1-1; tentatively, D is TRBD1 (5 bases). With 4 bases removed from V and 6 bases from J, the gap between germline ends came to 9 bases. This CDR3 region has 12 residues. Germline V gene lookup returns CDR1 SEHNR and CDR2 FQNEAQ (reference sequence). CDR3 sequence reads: CASSWSRAEAFF. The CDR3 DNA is TGTGCCAGCAGCTGGTCCAGGGCTGAAGCTTTCTTT.

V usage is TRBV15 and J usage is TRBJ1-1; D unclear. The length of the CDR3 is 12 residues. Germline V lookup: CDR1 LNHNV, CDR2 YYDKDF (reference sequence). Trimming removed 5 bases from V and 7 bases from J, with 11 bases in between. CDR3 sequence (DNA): TGTGCCACCAGCTCCCGGGTGAGTGAAGCTTTCTTT. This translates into CATSSRVSEAFF. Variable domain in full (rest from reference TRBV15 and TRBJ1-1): DAMVIQNPRYQVTQFGKPVTLSCSQTLNHNVMYWYQQKSSQAPKLLFHYYDKDFNNEADTPDNFQSRRPNTSFCFLDIRSPGLGDTAMYLCATSSRVSEAFFGQGTRLTVV.

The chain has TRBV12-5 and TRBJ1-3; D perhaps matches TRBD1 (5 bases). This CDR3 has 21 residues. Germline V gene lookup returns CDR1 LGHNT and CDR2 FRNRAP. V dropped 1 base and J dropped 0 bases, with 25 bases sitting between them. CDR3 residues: CASGLGPGSLSGPSSGNTIYF. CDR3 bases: TGTGCTAGTGGTTTGGGCCCTGGATCGTTGTCGGGGCCGAGCTCTGGAAACACCATATATTTT.

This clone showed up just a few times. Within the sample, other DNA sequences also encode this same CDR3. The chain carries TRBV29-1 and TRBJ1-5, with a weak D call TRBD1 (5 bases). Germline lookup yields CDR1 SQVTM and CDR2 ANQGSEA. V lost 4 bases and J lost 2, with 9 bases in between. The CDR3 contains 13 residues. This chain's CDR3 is CSVGGTGNQPQHF. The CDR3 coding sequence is TGCAGCGTTGGGGGCACGGGCAATCAGCCCCAGCATTTT.

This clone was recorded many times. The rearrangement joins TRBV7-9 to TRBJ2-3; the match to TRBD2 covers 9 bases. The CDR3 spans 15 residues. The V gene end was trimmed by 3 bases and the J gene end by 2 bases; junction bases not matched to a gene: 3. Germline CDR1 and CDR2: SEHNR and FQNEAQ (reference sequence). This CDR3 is CASSFSGSPTDTQYF. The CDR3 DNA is TGTGCCAGCAGCTTTAGCGGGAGCCCCACAGATACGCAGTATTTT.

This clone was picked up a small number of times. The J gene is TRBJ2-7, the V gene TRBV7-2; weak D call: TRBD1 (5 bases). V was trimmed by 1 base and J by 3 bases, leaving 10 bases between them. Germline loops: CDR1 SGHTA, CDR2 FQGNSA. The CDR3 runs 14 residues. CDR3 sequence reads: CASSLVGRDYEQYV. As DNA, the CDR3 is TGTGCCAGCAGCTTAGTGGGCAGGGACTACGAGCAGTACGTC.

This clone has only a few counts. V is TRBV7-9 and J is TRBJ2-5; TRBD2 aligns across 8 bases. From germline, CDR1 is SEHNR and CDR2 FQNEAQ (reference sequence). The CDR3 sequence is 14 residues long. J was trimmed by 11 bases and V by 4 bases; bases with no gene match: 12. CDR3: CASSSGTRSTPQYF. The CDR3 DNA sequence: TGTGCCAGCAGCTCCGGGACTAGGTCCACCCCTCAGTACTTC.

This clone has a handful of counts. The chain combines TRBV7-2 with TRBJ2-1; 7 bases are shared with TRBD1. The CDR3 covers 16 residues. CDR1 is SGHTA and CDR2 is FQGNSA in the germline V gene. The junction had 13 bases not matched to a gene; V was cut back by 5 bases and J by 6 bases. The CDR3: CASSLDWDRDSNEQFF. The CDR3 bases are TGTGCCAGCAGCCTGGATTGGGACAGAGATAGCAATGAGCAGTTCTTC.

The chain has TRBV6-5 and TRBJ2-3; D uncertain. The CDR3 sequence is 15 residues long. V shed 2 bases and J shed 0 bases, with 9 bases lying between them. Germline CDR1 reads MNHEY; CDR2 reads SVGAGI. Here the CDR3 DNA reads TGTGCCAGCAGTTACGGGGTCGGCAGCACAGATACGCAGTATTTT. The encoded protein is CASSYGVGSTDTQYF.

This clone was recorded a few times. This CDR3 reads CASSLETVAKTQYF. For the CDR3, the DNA is TGCGCCAGCAGCTTGGAGACTGTCGCTAAGACCCAGTACTTC. The chain has TRBV5-1 and TRBJ2-5; D is unresolved. V shed 0 bases and J shed 6 bases, with 12 bases lying between them. CDR1 is SGHRS and CDR2 is YFSETQ in the germline V gene. This CDR3 is 14 amino acids long.

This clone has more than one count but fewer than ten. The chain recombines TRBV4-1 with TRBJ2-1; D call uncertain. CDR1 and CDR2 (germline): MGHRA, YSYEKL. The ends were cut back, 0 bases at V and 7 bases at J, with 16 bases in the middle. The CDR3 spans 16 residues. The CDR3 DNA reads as TGCGCCAGCAGCCAAGATAAGAGCGCTCCTTTGAATGAGCAGTTCTTC. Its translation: CASSQDKSAPLNEQFF.

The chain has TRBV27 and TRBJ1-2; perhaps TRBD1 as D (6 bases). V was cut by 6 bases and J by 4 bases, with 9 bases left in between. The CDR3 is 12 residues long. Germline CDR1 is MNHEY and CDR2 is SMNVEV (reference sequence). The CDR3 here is CASRDRTYGYTF. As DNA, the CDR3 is TGTGCCAGCAGAGACAGGACCTATGGCTACACCTTC.

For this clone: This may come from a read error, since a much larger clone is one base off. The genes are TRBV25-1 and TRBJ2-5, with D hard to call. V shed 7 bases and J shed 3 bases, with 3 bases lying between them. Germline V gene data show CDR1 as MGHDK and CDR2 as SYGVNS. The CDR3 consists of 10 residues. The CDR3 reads CASKEETQYF. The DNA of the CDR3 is TGTGCCAGCAAGGAAGAGACCCAGTACTTC.

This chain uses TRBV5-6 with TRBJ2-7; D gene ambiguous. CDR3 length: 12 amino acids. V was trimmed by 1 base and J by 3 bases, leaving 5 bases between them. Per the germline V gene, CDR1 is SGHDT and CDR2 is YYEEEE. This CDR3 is CASSLTNYEQYV. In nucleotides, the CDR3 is TGTGCCAGCAGCTTGACTAACTACGAGCAGTACGTC.

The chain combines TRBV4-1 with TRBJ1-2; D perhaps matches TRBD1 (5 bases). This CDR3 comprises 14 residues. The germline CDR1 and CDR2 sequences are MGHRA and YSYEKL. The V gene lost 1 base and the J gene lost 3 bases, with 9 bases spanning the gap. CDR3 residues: CASSQAMGHYGYTF. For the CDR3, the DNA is TGCGCCAGCAGCCAAGCGATGGGGCACTATGGCTACACCTTC.

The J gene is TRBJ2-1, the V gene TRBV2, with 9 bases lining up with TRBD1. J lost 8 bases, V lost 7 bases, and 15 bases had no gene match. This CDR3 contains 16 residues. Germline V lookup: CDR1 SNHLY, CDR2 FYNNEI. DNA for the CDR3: TGTGCCAGCAATGCCCCCGGGACAGGGTTCCCCCATGAGCAGTTCTTC. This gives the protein CASNAPGTGFPHEQFF.

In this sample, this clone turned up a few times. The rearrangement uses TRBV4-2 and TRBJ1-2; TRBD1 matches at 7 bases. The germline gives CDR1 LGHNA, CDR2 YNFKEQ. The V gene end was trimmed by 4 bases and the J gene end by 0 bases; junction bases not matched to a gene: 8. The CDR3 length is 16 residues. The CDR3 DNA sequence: TGTGCCAGCAGCCGCCCGGGACAGAGCACTAACTATGGCTACACCTTC. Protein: CASSRPGQSTNYGYTF.

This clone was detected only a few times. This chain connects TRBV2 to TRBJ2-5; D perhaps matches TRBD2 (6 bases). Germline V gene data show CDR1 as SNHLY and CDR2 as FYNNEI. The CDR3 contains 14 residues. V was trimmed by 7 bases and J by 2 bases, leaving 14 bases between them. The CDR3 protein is CASTPGSVQETQYF. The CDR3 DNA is TGTGCCAGCACACCCGGGAGCGTACAAGAGACCCAGTACTTC. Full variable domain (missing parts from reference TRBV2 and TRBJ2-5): EPEVTQTPSHQVTQMGQEVILRCVPISNHLYFYWYRQILGQKVEFLVSFYNNEISEKSEIFDDQFSVERPDGSNFTLKIRSTKLEDSAMYFCASTPGSVQETQYFGPGTRLLVL.